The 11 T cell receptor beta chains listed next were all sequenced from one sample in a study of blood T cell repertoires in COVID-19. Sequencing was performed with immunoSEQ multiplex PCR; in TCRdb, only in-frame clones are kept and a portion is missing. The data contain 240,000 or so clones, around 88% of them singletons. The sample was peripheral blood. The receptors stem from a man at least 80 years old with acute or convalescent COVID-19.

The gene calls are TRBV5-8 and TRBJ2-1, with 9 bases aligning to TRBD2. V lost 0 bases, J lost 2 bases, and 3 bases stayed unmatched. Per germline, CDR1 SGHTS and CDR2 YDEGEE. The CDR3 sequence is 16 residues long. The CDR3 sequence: CASSLGLAVAYNEQFF. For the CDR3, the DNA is TGTGCCAGCAGCTTGGGACTAGCGGTAGCCTACAATGAGCAGTTCTTC.

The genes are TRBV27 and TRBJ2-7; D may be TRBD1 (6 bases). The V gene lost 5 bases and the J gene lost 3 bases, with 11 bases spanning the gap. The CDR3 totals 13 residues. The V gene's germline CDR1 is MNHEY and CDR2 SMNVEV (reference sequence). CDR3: CASSTSRGYEQYF. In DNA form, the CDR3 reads TGTGCCAGCAGTACCTCCAGGGGCTACGAGCAGTACTTC.

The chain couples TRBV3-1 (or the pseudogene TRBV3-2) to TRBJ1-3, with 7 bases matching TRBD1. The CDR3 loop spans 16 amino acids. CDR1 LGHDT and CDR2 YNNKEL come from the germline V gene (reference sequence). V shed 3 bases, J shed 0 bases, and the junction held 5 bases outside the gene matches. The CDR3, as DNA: TGTGCCAGCAGCCATAAGGGACAGCCCTCTGGAAACACCATATATTTT. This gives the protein CASSHKGQPSGNTIYF.

In DNA form, the CDR3 reads TGCGCCAGCAGCTCTCCAGGGGGGACTGAAGCTTTCTTT. As protein: CASSSPGGTEAFF. The chain uses TRBV5-1 and TRBJ1-1; 7 bases match TRBD1. The V gene's germline CDR1 is SGHRS and CDR2 YFSETQ. V dropped 3 bases and J dropped 5; count of bases not matched to a gene: 4. The CDR3 is made up of 13 amino acids.

CDR3 loop: CASSLTDSREAFF. In DNA, the CDR3 is TGTGCCAGCAGCTTAACGGATTCCAGGGAAGCTTTCTTT. The chain carries TRBV7-3 and TRBJ1-1; D unresolved. The CDR3 is made up of 13 amino acids. Trimming removed 0 bases at V and 8 bases at J, with 10 bases between. The V gene's germline CDR1 is SGHTA and CDR2 FQGTGA.

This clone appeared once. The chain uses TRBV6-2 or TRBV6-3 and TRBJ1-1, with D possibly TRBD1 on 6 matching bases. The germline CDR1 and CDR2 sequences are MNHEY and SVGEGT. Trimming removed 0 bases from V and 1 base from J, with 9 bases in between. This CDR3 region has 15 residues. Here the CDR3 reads CASSYSRGGNTEAFF. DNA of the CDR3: TGTGCCAGCAGTTACTCGAGAGGGGGGAACACTGAAGCTTTCTTT.

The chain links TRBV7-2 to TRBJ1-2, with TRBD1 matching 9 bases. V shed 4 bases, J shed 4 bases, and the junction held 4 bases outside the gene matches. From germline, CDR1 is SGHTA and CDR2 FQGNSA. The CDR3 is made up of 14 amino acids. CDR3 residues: CASSSQGAVYGYTF. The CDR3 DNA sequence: TGTGCCAGCAGCTCACAGGGGGCGGTCTATGGCTACACCTTC.

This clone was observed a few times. Here the CDR3 DNA reads TGTGCCAGCAGCCCGAGTGGTTATAGCAATCAGCCCCAGCATTTT. This gives the protein CASSPSGYSNQPQHF. The chain has TRBV9 and TRBJ1-5; D is ambiguous. The CDR3 loop spans 15 amino acids. Trimming took 4 bases from V and 0 from J, leaving 11 bases between them. Germline V gives CDR1 SGDLS, CDR2 YYNGEE.

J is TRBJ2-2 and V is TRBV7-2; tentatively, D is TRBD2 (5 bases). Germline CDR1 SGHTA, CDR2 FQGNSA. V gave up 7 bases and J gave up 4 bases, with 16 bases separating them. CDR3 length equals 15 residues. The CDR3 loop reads CASTYHRAGTGELFF. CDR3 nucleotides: TGTGCCAGCACCTACCACCGGGCGGGCACCGGGGAGCTGTTTTTT.

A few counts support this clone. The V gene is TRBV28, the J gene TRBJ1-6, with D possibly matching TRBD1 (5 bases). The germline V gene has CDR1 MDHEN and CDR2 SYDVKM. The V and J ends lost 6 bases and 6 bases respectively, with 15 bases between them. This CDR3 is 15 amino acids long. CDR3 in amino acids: CASRDLGGFNSPLHF. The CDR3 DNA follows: TGTGCCAGCAGGGACCTCGGGGGATTTAATTCACCCCTCCACTTT.

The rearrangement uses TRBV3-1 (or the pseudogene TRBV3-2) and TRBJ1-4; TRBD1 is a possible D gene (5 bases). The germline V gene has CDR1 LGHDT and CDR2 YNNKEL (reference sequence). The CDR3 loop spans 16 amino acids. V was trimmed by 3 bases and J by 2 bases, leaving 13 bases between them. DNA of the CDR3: TGTGCCAGCAGCCAGCCCCTTCACAGGACTAATGAAAAACTGTTTTTT. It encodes CASSQPLHRTNEKLFF.